Listed below are T cell receptor beta chains from one sample, sequenced in a study of T-cell reconstitution after alpha-beta-depleted transplantation in children. TCRdb re-called the PCR reads through MiXCR, storing one row per CDR3 protein. The sample records 300,000 to 350,000 distinct CDR3 sequences, approximately 23% being singletons. The starting material was PBMCs, mostly from graft donor cells, obtained 180 days after TCRalphabeta/CD19-depleted stem cell transplant. The receptors here all came from a male patient aged 10 to 17 who had a stem cell transplant for acute lymphoblastic leukemia, so the T cells may come from the graft donor. Both conserved end residues are part of each CDR3. Each record gives: clone size, J gene, V gene, D gene, CDR3 DNA, CDR3 protein. D genes are given only for firm matches. The size of a clone is reported for some rows only, either as once, few or many, or as a class for expanded clones.

clone_size: few
j_call: TRBJ2-7
v_call: TRBV30
d_call: TRBD1
cdr3_nt: TGTGCCTGGTCCCAACCGGGCAGGGGGCTCTACGAGCAGTACTTC
cdr3_aa: CAWSQPGRGLYEQYF

clone_size: few
j_call: TRBJ2-7
v_call: TRBV27
d_call: NA
cdr3_nt: TGTGCCAGCAGTTTCAGCCAGCCCTACGAGCAGTACTTC
cdr3_aa: CASSFSQPYEQYF

clone_size: NA
j_call: TRBJ2-5
v_call: TRBV7-9
d_call: NA
cdr3_nt: TGTGCCAGCAGCCCTTTAGAAGGGACCCAGTACTTC
cdr3_aa: CASSPLEGTQYF

clone_size: few
j_call: TRBJ2-1
v_call: TRBV10-3
d_call: TRBD2
cdr3_nt: TGTGCCATCAGTGGGGACTACTACAATGAGCAGTTCTTC
cdr3_aa: CAISGDYYNEQFF

clone_size: NA
j_call: TRBJ1-2
v_call: TRBV6-5
d_call: NA
cdr3_nt: TGTGCCAGCAGTTACTCGGGGGCAGGCTATGGCTACACCTTC
cdr3_aa: CASSYSGAGYGYTF

clone_size: few
j_call: TRBJ1-4
v_call: TRBV20-1
d_call: NA
cdr3_nt: TGCAGTGCTAGAGACAGGTTTTGGGCAACTAATGAAAAACTGTTTTTT
cdr3_aa: CSARDRFWATNEKLFF

clone_size: few
j_call: TRBJ2-5
v_call: TRBV12-3/TRBV12-4
d_call: TRBD2
cdr3_nt: TGTGCCAGCAGTTTAGCTAAGGGACTAGCGGGGACCGGGGACCAAGAGACCCAGTACTTC
cdr3_aa: CASSLAKGLAGTGDQETQYF

clone_size: NA
j_call: TRBJ2-3
v_call: TRBV6-2/TRBV6-3
d_call: NA
cdr3_nt: TGTGCCAGCAGTTACTCGAGGCCAGCCTCCACAGATACGCAGTATTTT
cdr3_aa: CASSYSRPASTDTQYF

clone_size: few
j_call: TRBJ1-1
v_call: TRBV6-1
d_call: NA
cdr3_nt: TGTGCCAGCAGCCCTCGGGGCGGGGGCCTCACTGAAGCTTTCTTT
cdr3_aa: CASSPRGGGLTEAFF

clone_size: NA
j_call: TRBJ1-3
v_call: TRBV5-1
d_call: NA
cdr3_nt: TGCGCCAGCAGCTGGGATACGAGCTCTGGAAACACCATATATTTT
cdr3_aa: CASSWDTSSGNTIYF

clone_size: few
j_call: TRBJ1-1
v_call: TRBV10-3
d_call: NA
cdr3_nt: TGTGCCACCAGTTTCCGGGCCCCGAACACTGAAGCTTTCTTT
cdr3_aa: CATSFRAPNTEAFF

clone_size: NA
j_call: TRBJ2-2
v_call: TRBV5-6
d_call: NA
cdr3_nt: TGTGCCAGCAGCTTGGGGGGTCGGCGACCAACCACCGGGGAGCTGTTTTTT
cdr3_aa: CASSLGGRRPTTGELFF

clone_size: many
j_call: TRBJ2-2
v_call: TRBV5-1
d_call: NA
cdr3_nt: TGTGCCAGCAGCTTAGTGGCGGGGAACACCGGGGAGCTGTTTTTT
cdr3_aa: CASSLVAGNTGELFF

clone_size: few
j_call: TRBJ2-4
v_call: TRBV27
d_call: TRBD1
cdr3_nt: TGTGCCAGCAGCCCCGGGACAGGGGGCTACATTCAGTACTTC
cdr3_aa: CASSPGTGGYIQYF

clone_size: NA
j_call: TRBJ2-7
v_call: TRBV18
d_call: NA
cdr3_nt: TGTGCCAGCTCACCACCGGGGAGGACCAGCTCCTACGAGCAGTACTTC
cdr3_aa: CASSPPGRTSSYEQYF

clone_size: NA
j_call: TRBJ1-5
v_call: TRBV7-2
d_call: NA
cdr3_nt: TGTGCCAGCAGCTCCCCAATGCTAGGTGATCAGCCCCAGCATTTT
cdr3_aa: CASSSPMLGDQPQHF

clone_size: NA
j_call: TRBJ2-4
v_call: TRBV5-1
d_call: NA
cdr3_nt: TGCGCCAGCAGCTTCCAGCGGAGGGGCCCGGGTAACATTCAGTACTTC
cdr3_aa: CASSFQRRGPGNIQYF

clone_size: NA
j_call: TRBJ2-3
v_call: TRBV20-1
d_call: TRBD1
cdr3_nt: TGCAGTGCCCCAGGGGGTAGGGGCACAGATACGCAGTATTTT
cdr3_aa: CSAPGGRGTDTQYF

clone_size: NA
j_call: TRBJ2-5
v_call: TRBV7-2
d_call: TRBD2
cdr3_nt: TGTGCCAGCAGCTTAGCCGGACTAGCGAGAGAGACCCAGTACTTC
cdr3_aa: CASSLAGLARETQYF

clone_size: NA
j_call: TRBJ2-4
v_call: TRBV25-1
d_call: TRBD2
cdr3_nt: TGTGCCAGCAGAGACTACGGGACTAGCGGGAGTGACATTCAGTACTTC
cdr3_aa: CASRDYGTSGSDIQYF

clone_size: NA
j_call: TRBJ2-1
v_call: TRBV12-3/TRBV12-4
d_call: TRBD1
cdr3_nt: TGTGCCAGCACCCCGACAGGGAGCTCCTACAATGAGCATTTCTTC
cdr3_aa: CASTPTGSSYNEHFF

clone_size: NA
j_call: TRBJ2-2
v_call: TRBV29-1
d_call: TRBD2
cdr3_nt: TGCAGCGGGGGGGGAACTAGAAGGGAGCTGTTTTTT
cdr3_aa: CSGGGTRRELFF

clone_size: few
j_call: TRBJ2-3
v_call: TRBV29-1
d_call: NA
cdr3_nt: TGCAGCGCCCTTCACCCCACAGATACGCAGTATTTT
cdr3_aa: CSALHPTDTQYF

clone_size: NA
j_call: TRBJ1-5
v_call: TRBV21-1
d_call: NA
cdr3_nt: TGTGCCAGCAGCCTCCGGGACAGAGATCAGCCCCAGCATTTT
cdr3_aa: CASSLRDRDQPQHF

clone_size: many
j_call: TRBJ1-1
v_call: TRBV7-3
d_call: NA
cdr3_nt: TGTGCCAGCAGCTTAACGGGAGACACTGAAGCTTTCTTT
cdr3_aa: CASSLTGDTEAFF

clone_size: many
j_call: TRBJ2-3
v_call: TRBV7-3
d_call: TRBD2
cdr3_nt: TGTGCCAGCAGCTACAATCAAAGGGACTATTTAGAGGGGACAGATACGCAGTATTTT
cdr3_aa: CASSYNQRDYLEGTDTQYF

clone_size: NA
j_call: TRBJ2-1
v_call: TRBV10-3
d_call: NA
cdr3_nt: TGTGCCATCAGTGAGTCGGAGGGGAACTTCTACAATGAGCAGTTCTTC
cdr3_aa: CAISESEGNFYNEQFF

clone_size: NA
j_call: TRBJ2-1
v_call: TRBV7-2
d_call: TRBD2
cdr3_nt: TGTGCCAGCAGCTTATATGGACTAGCGGGAGAGGATGAGCAGTTCTTC
cdr3_aa: CASSLYGLAGEDEQFF

clone_size: NA
j_call: TRBJ2-1
v_call: TRBV20-1
d_call: TRBD1
cdr3_nt: TGCAGTGCCAAGGACAGGTCTTACAATGAGCAGTTCTTC
cdr3_aa: CSAKDRSYNEQFF

clone_size: few
j_call: TRBJ2-7
v_call: TRBV5-1
d_call: NA
cdr3_nt: TGCGCCAGCAGCTTTGCAGGGGCGCCCATCTACGAGCAGTACTTC
cdr3_aa: CASSFAGAPIYEQYF

clone_size: NA
j_call: TRBJ2-3
v_call: TRBV12-3/TRBV12-4
d_call: NA
cdr3_nt: TGTGCCAGCAGTTTAAGTCAATTGGGGGTGGGAGCAGATACGCAGTATTTT
cdr3_aa: CASSLSQLGVGADTQYF

clone_size: few
j_call: TRBJ2-1
v_call: TRBV12-3/TRBV12-4
d_call: NA
cdr3_nt: TGTGCCAGCAGTCTCCTCGAGGGGGACCCGCAGTTCTTC
cdr3_aa: CASSLLEGDPQFF

clone_size: NA
j_call: TRBJ2-1
v_call: TRBV11-2
d_call: NA
cdr3_nt: TGTGCCAGCAGCTTAAGGGACATCAGGTTCTTCAGTAACTCCTACAATGAGCAGTTCTTC
cdr3_aa: CASSLRDIRFFSNSYNEQFF

clone_size: few
j_call: TRBJ2-5
v_call: TRBV24-1
d_call: NA
cdr3_nt: TGTGCCACCAGTGATTCTCGACAGTACCAAGAGACCCAGTACTTC
cdr3_aa: CATSDSRQYQETQYF

clone_size: few
j_call: TRBJ2-7
v_call: TRBV5-1
d_call: NA
cdr3_nt: TGCGCCAGCAGCGTCACTACAGGGGGGGACGAGCAGTACTTC
cdr3_aa: CASSVTTGGDEQYF

clone_size: NA
j_call: TRBJ2-3
v_call: TRBV11-1
d_call: TRBD2
cdr3_nt: TGTGCCAGCAGCTACTCGGGACTAGCGGGAAGGGGGACAGATACGCAGTATTTT
cdr3_aa: CASSYSGLAGRGTDTQYF

clone_size: NA
j_call: TRBJ2-1
v_call: TRBV9
d_call: TRBD2
cdr3_nt: TGTGCCAGCAGCAGGGCCGGGACTAGCGGGGGGGGAGGGCAGTTCTTC
cdr3_aa: CASSRAGTSGGGGQFF

clone_size: NA
j_call: TRBJ1-5
v_call: TRBV6-2/TRBV6-3
d_call: TRBD1
cdr3_nt: TGTGCCAGCAGTTACGGGGACAGGGGTTGGGGCAATCAGCCCCAGCATTTT
cdr3_aa: CASSYGDRGWGNQPQHF

clone_size: many
j_call: TRBJ2-7
v_call: TRBV24-1
d_call: TRBD2
cdr3_nt: TGTGCCACCAGTGCCCGGACTAGCGGGAGCTACGAGCAGTACTTC
cdr3_aa: CATSARTSGSYEQYF

clone_size: few
j_call: TRBJ1-2
v_call: TRBV6-5
d_call: NA
cdr3_nt: TGTGCCAGCAGTTACTCCGCAGGGAACTATGGCTACACCTTC
cdr3_aa: CASSYSAGNYGYTF

clone_size: few
j_call: TRBJ2-7
v_call: TRBV7-9
d_call: NA
cdr3_nt: TGTGCCAGCAGCTGGGCCGCCTCCTACGAGCAGTACTTC
cdr3_aa: CASSWAASYEQYF

clone_size: NA
j_call: TRBJ1-2
v_call: TRBV2
d_call: NA
cdr3_nt: TGTGCCAGCAGTGGTGGAGGGAAGGCTGGCTACACCTTC
cdr3_aa: CASSGGGKAGYTF

clone_size: NA
j_call: TRBJ2-1
v_call: TRBV20-1
d_call: NA
cdr3_nt: TGCAGTGCTAGAAGACCGAGCTCCTACAATGAGCAGTTCTTC
cdr3_aa: CSARRPSSYNEQFF

clone_size: NA
j_call: TRBJ2-7
v_call: TRBV7-2
d_call: NA
cdr3_nt: TGTGCCAGCAGCTTAGGGTTACACGAGCAGTACTTC
cdr3_aa: CASSLGLHEQYF

clone_size: NA
j_call: TRBJ2-1
v_call: TRBV27
d_call: NA
cdr3_nt: TGTGCCAGCAGAGCCTCAGGGGGGAGCTCCTACAATGAGCAGTTCTTC
cdr3_aa: CASRASGGSSYNEQFF

clone_size: NA
j_call: TRBJ1-2
v_call: TRBV7-9
d_call: NA
cdr3_nt: TGTGCCAGCAGCTTAACCAATGTTGTCAGACCTAACTATGGCTACACCTTC
cdr3_aa: CASSLTNVVRPNYGYTF

clone_size: NA
j_call: TRBJ2-3
v_call: TRBV6-5
d_call: NA
cdr3_nt: TGTGCCAGCAGTTACTCTGGGGTCACAGATACGCAGTATTTT
cdr3_aa: CASSYSGVTDTQYF

clone_size: few
j_call: TRBJ2-7
v_call: TRBV7-2
d_call: TRBD2
cdr3_nt: TGTGCCAGCAGCTTAGAAATACTAGCGGGGTCCTACGAGCAGTACTTC
cdr3_aa: CASSLEILAGSYEQYF

clone_size: few
j_call: TRBJ2-2
v_call: TRBV10-3
d_call: TRBD2
cdr3_nt: TGTGCCATCAGTGTGGCGGGAGTAAACACCGGGGAGCTGTTTTTT
cdr3_aa: CAISVAGVNTGELFF

clone_size: NA
j_call: TRBJ2-1
v_call: TRBV10-3
d_call: TRBD2
cdr3_nt: TGTGCCATCAGGGGGCGGGAGGACTACAATGAGCAGTTCTTC
cdr3_aa: CAIRGREDYNEQFF

clone_size: few
j_call: TRBJ2-7
v_call: TRBV7-9
d_call: NA
cdr3_nt: TGTGCCAGCAGCTTAGGAGGACTGTACGAGCAGTACTTC
cdr3_aa: CASSLGGLYEQYF